The 27 T cell receptor beta chains presented below share a single source sample, sequenced in a study of shared clonotypes between healthy human individuals. Using immunoSEQ multiplex PCR, the repertoire was profiled, and TCRdb retains in-frame clones only, with some absent. The repertoire holds about 2.4 million clones, with 90% to 95% as singletons. Specimen: naive CD4+ T cells from PBMCs. The subset is: CD45RA+ positively selected. All receptors come from a man aged 18 to 30 in good health. Some clones in this sample may be carry-over from other donors' samples.

This chain joins TRBV5-6 and TRBJ2-5; TRBD1 is a possible D gene (6 bases). The CDR3 extends over 17 amino acids. V lost 1 base to trimming and J lost 0 bases, with 16 bases between them. The V gene's germline CDR1 is SGHDT and CDR2 YYEEEE. CDR3 sequence (DNA): TGTGCCAGCAGCTTGTTCCGACAGGCGCCCTACCAAGAGACCCAGTACTTC. It specifies CASSLFRQAPYQETQYF.

This chain links TRBV7-2 with TRBJ2-7; D may be TRBD1 (6 bases). CDR1 SGHTA and CDR2 FQGNSA come from the germline V gene. The CDR3 is made up of 15 amino acids. V was pared by 0 bases and J by 5 bases, with 14 bases between. DNA for the CDR3: TGTGCCAGCAGCTTAGCGGGGGCTAGCTTACACGAGCAGTACTTC. It specifies CASSLAGASLHEQYF.

V gene TRBV7-2 combines with J gene TRBJ1-1; no definite D call. This CDR3 comprises 14 residues. CDR1 is SGHTA and CDR2 is FQGNSA in the germline V gene. V gave up 1 base and J gave up 4 bases, with 10 bases separating them. CDR3 nucleotides: TGTGCCAGCAGCTTAGGTGGTTTAGTCACTGAAGCTTTCTTT. The encoded protein is CASSLGGLVTEAFF.

The chain is built from TRBV11-2 and TRBJ2-3; D is unresolved. The CDR3 has 13 residues. Germline-derived CDR1 and CDR2 are SGHAT and FQNNGV. V gave up 3 bases and J gave up 1 base, with 5 bases separating them. This CDR3 reads CASSFPGTDTQYF. The CDR3 coding sequence is TGTGCCAGCAGCTTCCCTGGCACAGATACGCAGTATTTT.

The V and J genes are TRBV7-9 and TRBJ1-1, with TRBD1 matching 8 bases. The germline V gene has CDR1 SEHNR and CDR2 FQNEAQ (reference sequence). Trimming removed 5 bases from V and 3 bases from J; junction bases left unmatched: 11. The CDR3 spans 16 residues. Here the CDR3 reads CASSPRQGTVDTEAFF. DNA for the CDR3: TGTGCCAGCAGCCCTAGACAGGGGACCGTCGACACTGAAGCTTTCTTT.

The chain combines TRBV30 with TRBJ1-6, with TRBD1 as a possible D gene (5 bases). The V end was cut by 2 bases, the J end by 8 bases, with 10 bases between. This CDR3 contains 13 residues. Germline V gene sequence: CDR1 GTSNPN, CDR2 SVGIG (reference sequence). DNA for the CDR3: TGTGCCTGGAGTCCGTCGGGGGATTCACCCCTCCACTTT. This sequence encodes CAWSPSGDSPLHF.

The chain links TRBV4-1 to TRBJ1-2, with D tentatively TRBD1 (6 bases). Between the trimmed V and J ends, which lost 0 bases and 5 bases, there was a span of 13 bases. CDR3 length equals 15 residues. Germline V lookup: CDR1 MGHRA, CDR2 YSYEKL. CDR3 sequence (DNA): TGCGCCAGCAGCCAAGACCGGCAGGGGTTTTATGGCTACACCTTC. It encodes CASSQDRQGFYGYTF.

The rearrangement uses TRBV7-3 and TRBJ2-1; TRBD1 agrees at 8 bases. The CDR3 covers 14 residues. Trimming cost V 5 bases and J 3 bases; bases outside gene matches: 3. Germline CDR1 reads SGHTA; CDR2 reads FQGTGA. CDR3: CASSRQGNYNEQFF. In DNA form, the CDR3 reads TGTGCCAGCAGCCGACAGGGGAACTACAATGAGCAGTTCTTC.

V gene TRBV6-1 combines with J gene TRBJ2-3; 8 bases fit TRBD1. This CDR3 is built from 16 residues. V was pared by 3 bases and J by 2 bases, with 7 bases of the junction left unmatched. The V gene's germline CDR1 is MNHNS and CDR2 SASEGT. CDR3 nucleotide sequence: TGTGCCAGCAGTGACAAACAGGGGGTTTACACAGATACGCAGTATTTT. Protein product: CASSDKQGVYTDTQYF.

V is TRBV5-6 and J is TRBJ2-5, with a weak D call TRBD1 (5 bases). Germline V CDR1 and CDR2: SGHDT, YYEEEE. This CDR3 has 16 amino acids. Trimming cost V 4 bases and J 2 bases, with 18 bases left between them. Written as DNA, the CDR3 is TGTGCCAGCAGCATTGACCCGTCAGGGTCTCAAGAGACCCAGTACTTC. This gives the protein CASSIDPSGSQETQYF.

Only one count was recorded for this clone. The V gene is TRBV28, the J gene TRBJ2-1, with a possible D match to TRBD2 (6 bases). The CDR3 spans 15 residues. With 5 bases removed from V and 5 bases from J, the gap between germline ends came to 16 bases. Germline values: CDR1 MDHEN, CDR2 SYDVKM. The CDR3 spells CASSHLPGVNNEQFF. The CDR3 bases are TGTGCCAGCAGTCACCTACCGGGAGTTAACAATGAGCAGTTCTTC.

Worth noting for this clone: Other DNA sequences in the same sample also yield this CDR3. The V gene is TRBV28, the J gene TRBJ1-5, with 7 bases fitting TRBD1. Germline CDR1 is MDHEN and CDR2 is SYDVKM. V gave up 5 bases and J gave up 4 bases; unmatched junction bases: 5. CDR3 size: 14 residues. CDR3 region: CASSINRGNQPQHF. For the CDR3, the DNA is TGTGCCAGCAGTATAAACAGGGGTAATCAGCCCCAGCATTTT.

A remark on this clone: The same CDR3 can be traced to other DNA sequences in this sample. CDR3 coding DNA: TGTGCCAGCAGCTCGGGACAGGCCCAGTTCTTC. Its protein is CASSSGQAQFF. V and J are TRBV28 and TRBJ2-1, with 8 bases that match TRBD1. The V gene end was trimmed by 6 bases and the J gene end by 13 bases; junction bases not matched to a gene: 5. Germline V gives CDR1 MDHEN, CDR2 SYDVKM. This CDR3 spans 11 amino acids. Combining the CDR3 with reference TRBV28 and TRBJ2-1 gives the whole variable domain DVKVTQSSRYLVKRTGEKVFLECVQDMDHENMFWYRQDPGLGLRLIYFSYDVKMKEKGDIPEGYSVSREKKERFSLILESASTNQTSMYLCASSSGQAQFFGPGTRLTVL.

The CDR3 DNA follows: TGTGCCAGCAGGACTAGCGGGAGCAATGAGCAGTTCTTC. Translating gives CASRTSGSNEQFF. The chain recombines TRBV9 with TRBJ2-1; the match to TRBD2 covers 12 bases. The J segment lost 6 bases and the V segment lost 5 bases, leaving 0 bases of the junction unmatched. Germline loops: CDR1 SGDLS, CDR2 YYNGEE. This CDR3 spans 13 amino acids. Using reference TRBV9 and TRBJ2-1 for the parts outside the CDR3, the full variable domain is DSGVTQTPKHLITATGQRVTLRCSPRSGDLSVYWYQQSLDQGLQFLIQYYNGEERAKGNILERFSAQQFPDLHSELNLSSLELGDSALYFCASRTSGSNEQFFGPGTRLTVL.

Here the CDR3 reads CASSLARGTQETQYF. CDR3 DNA: TGTGCCAGCAGCTTAGCGCGGGGGACCCAAGAGACCCAGTACTTC. The chain combines TRBV7-9 with TRBJ2-5; TRBD2 matches at 7 bases. Germline loops: CDR1 SEHNR, CDR2 FQNEAQ (reference sequence). V shed 0 bases, J shed 1 base, and the junction held 2 bases outside the gene matches. The CDR3 extends over 15 amino acids.

The chain combines TRBV9 with TRBJ1-1; the D gene is possibly TRBD1 (5 bases). The CDR3 totals 13 residues. Germline CDR1 SGDLS, CDR2 YYNGEE. V was shortened by 3 bases and J by 5 bases, with 11 bases between the two germline ends. The CDR3 bases are TGTGCCAGCAGCGACAGGATGGGGACTGAAGCTTTCTTT. As protein: CASSDRMGTEAFF.

Concerning this clone itself: Other DNA sequences in the sample encode the same CDR3. DNA of the CDR3: TGTGCCAGCAGCTTACAGAGCAGCAATCAGCCCCAGCATTTT. Amino acids: CASSLQSSNQPQHF. The chain recombines TRBV7-2 with TRBJ1-5; D is unresolved. Trimming left V 2 bases short and J 1 base short, with 6 bases between. The CDR3 covers 14 residues. Germline V gene sequence: CDR1 SGHTA, CDR2 FQGNSA.

In regard to this clone: Other DNA sequences from this sample encode an identical CDR3 as well. The chain recombines TRBV30 with TRBJ2-7; TRBD2 agrees at 7 bases. Trimming removed 1 base from V and 0 bases from J; junction bases left unmatched: 3. Germline CDR1 reads GTSNPN; CDR2 reads SVGIG (reference sequence). The CDR3 totals 14 residues. CDR3: CAWSGGGTSYEQYF. CDR3 coding DNA: TGTGCCTGGAGTGGGGGGGGAACCTCCTACGAGCAGTACTTC.

The chain joins TRBV30 to TRBJ2-2; weak D call: TRBD2 (5 bases). Germline V gene sequence: CDR1 GTSNPN, CDR2 SVGIG (reference sequence). There are 15 residues in the CDR3. The ends were cut back, 2 bases at V and 3 bases at J, with 13 bases in the middle. The CDR3 here is CAWSSTGIYTGELFF. CDR3 bases: TGTGCCTGGAGTTCAACGGGAATTTACACCGGGGAGCTGTTTTTT.

V is TRBV5-1 and J is TRBJ2-1; D call uncertain. CDR1 is SGHRS, CDR2 YFSETQ, per germline. V lost 7 bases and J lost 4, with 18 bases in between. This CDR3 region has 15 residues. For the CDR3, the DNA is TGCGCCAGCCAAATACTCGAAGGGCGGTACAATGAGCAGTTCTTC. Its translation: CASQILEGRYNEQFF.

The J gene is TRBJ1-1, the V gene TRBV7-6, with 11 bases matching TRBD1. V dropped 2 bases and J dropped 6; count of bases not matched to a gene: 17. CDR1 and CDR2 from the germline V gene are SGHVS and FNYEAQ. This CDR3 is 19 amino acids long. CDR3 residues: CASSLKFASGQGALSEAFF. CDR3 nucleotide sequence: TGTGCCAGCAGCTTAAAGTTTGCCTCCGGACAGGGGGCCCTGTCTGAAGCTTTCTTT.

The J gene is TRBJ2-3, the V gene TRBV7-2; D is possibly TRBD1 or TRBD2 (7 bases each). The CDR3 has 15 residues. Trimming removed 2 bases from V and 4 bases from J, with 13 bases in between. CDR1 and CDR2 (germline): SGHTA, FQGNSA. Here the CDR3 DNA reads TGTGCCAGCAGCTTACCCCCAGGGGGGGCAGATACGCAGTATTTT. Translation: CASSLPPGGADTQYF.

This chain joins TRBV11-2 and TRBJ1-2; TRBD1 agrees at 7 bases. The CDR3 length is 20 residues. Germline V gives CDR1 SGHAT, CDR2 FQNNGV. The V and J ends lost 0 bases and 1 base, in that order; junction bases with no gene match: 17. Written as DNA, the CDR3 is TGTGCCAGCAGCTTAGATCTGGGTGGAGACAGGGTGACGCTTAACTATGGCTACACCTTC. This encodes CASSLDLGGDRVTLNYGYTF. Based on the CDR3 plus reference TRBV11-2 and TRBJ1-2, the full variable domain is EAGVAQSPRYKIIEKRQSVAFWCNPISGHATLYWYQQILGQGPKLLIQFQNNGVVDDSQLPKDRFSAERLKGVDSTLKIQPAKLEDSAVYLCASSLDLGGDRVTLNYGYTFGSGTRLTVV.

The chain recombines TRBV5-1 with TRBJ1-2; 8 nucleotides align to TRBD1. This CDR3 has 14 residues. Trimming took 6 bases from V and 5 from J; bases not matched to a gene: 9. Germline V gives CDR1 SGHRS, CDR2 YFSETQ. The CDR3 loop reads CASTQSGQGYGYTF. The CDR3 nucleotides read TGCGCCAGCACCCAATCCGGACAGGGTTATGGCTACACCTTC.

The rearrangement links TRBV2 to TRBJ1-5; D gene unclear. This CDR3 is built from 13 residues. Trimming shortened V by 6 bases and J by 6 bases, and 12 bases separated the two germline ends. CDR1 and CDR2 from the germline V gene are SNHLY and FYNNEI. CDR3 sequence: CASSPRVRQPQHF. For the CDR3, the DNA is TGTGCCAGCAGCCCCCGGGTCCGTCAGCCCCAGCATTTT.

This chain uses TRBV25-1 with TRBJ2-1; 14 bases fit TRBD2. The V gene's germline CDR1 is MGHDK and CDR2 SYGVNS. Trimming took 5 bases from V and 1 from J; bases not matched to a gene: 7. CDR3 size: 18 residues. CDR3 nucleotide sequence: TGTGCCAGCAGTCCGACTAGCGGGAGGGCAAAGTCCTACAATGAGCAGTTCTTC. Translation: CASSPTSGRAKSYNEQFF.

About this clone itself: In the same sample, other DNA sequences code for this CDR3. The CDR3 is CASSLDGVYEQYF. CDR3 DNA: TGCGCCAGCAGCTTGGATGGAGTATACGAGCAGTACTTC. The chain employs TRBV5-1 and TRBJ2-7; D is unresolved. This CDR3 spans 13 amino acids. Trimming shortened V by 0 bases and J by 4 bases, and 8 bases separated the two germline ends. Germline lookup yields CDR1 SGHRS and CDR2 YFSETQ.